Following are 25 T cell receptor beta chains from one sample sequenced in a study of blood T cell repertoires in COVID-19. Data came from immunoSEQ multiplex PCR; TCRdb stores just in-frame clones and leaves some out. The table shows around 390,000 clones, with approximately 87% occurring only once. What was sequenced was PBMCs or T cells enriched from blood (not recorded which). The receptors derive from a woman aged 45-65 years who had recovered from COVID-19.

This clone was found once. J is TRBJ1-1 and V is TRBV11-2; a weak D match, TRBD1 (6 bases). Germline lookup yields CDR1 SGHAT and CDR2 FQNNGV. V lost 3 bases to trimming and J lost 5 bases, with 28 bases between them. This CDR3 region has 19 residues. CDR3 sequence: CASSFILSRDKRLRTEAFF. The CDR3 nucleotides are TGTGCCAGCAGCTTCATTTTGTCCCGGGACAAGAGATTAAGGACTGAAGCTTTCTTT.

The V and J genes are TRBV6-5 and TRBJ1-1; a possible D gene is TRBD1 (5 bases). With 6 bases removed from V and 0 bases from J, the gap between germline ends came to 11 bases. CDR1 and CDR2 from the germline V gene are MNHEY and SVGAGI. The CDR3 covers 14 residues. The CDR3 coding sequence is TGTGCCAGCAGCCCCCCAGGGATGAACACTGAAGCTTTCTTT. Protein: CASSPPGMNTEAFF.

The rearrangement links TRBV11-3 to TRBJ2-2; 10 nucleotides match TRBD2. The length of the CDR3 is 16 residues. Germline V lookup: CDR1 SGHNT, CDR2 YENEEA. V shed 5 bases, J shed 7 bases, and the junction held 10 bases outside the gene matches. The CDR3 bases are TGTGCCAGCAGCCTCTTAGCGGGGGGCCTGGGCGGGGAGCTGTTTTTT. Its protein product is CASSLLAGGLGGELFF.

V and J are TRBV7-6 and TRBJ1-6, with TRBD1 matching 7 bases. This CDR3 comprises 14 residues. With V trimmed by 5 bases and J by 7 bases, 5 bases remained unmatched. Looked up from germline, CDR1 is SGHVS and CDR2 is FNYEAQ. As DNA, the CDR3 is TGTGCCAGCAGCCCTGTGACAGGGAATTCACCCCTCCACTTT. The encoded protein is CASSPVTGNSPLHF.

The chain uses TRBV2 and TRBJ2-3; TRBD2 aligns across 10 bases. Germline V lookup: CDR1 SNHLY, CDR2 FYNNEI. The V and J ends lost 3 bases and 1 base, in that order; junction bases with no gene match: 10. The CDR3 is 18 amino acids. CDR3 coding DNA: TGTGCCAGCAGTGATCTTGAAGGAAGCGGGGGGGGCACAGATACGCAGTATTTT. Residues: CASSDLEGSGGGTDTQYF.

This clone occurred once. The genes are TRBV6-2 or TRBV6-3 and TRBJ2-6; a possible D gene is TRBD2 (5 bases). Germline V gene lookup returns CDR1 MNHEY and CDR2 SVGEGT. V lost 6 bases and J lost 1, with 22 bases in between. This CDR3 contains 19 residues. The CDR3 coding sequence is TGTGCCAGCAGCTTTCCCTCACGCCGGGAAGTATCTGGGGCCAACGTCCTGACTTTC. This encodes CASSFPSRREVSGANVLTF.

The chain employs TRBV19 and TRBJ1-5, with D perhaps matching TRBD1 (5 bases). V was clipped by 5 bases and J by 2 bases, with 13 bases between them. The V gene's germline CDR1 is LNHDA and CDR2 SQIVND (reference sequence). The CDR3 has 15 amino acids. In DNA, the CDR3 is TGTGCCAGTAGTCCCAGATCGGGGGGCAATCAGCCCCAGCATTTT. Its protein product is CASSPRSGGNQPQHF.

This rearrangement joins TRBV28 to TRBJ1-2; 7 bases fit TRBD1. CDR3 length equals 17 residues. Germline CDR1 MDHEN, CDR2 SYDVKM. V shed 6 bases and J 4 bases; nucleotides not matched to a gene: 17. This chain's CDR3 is CASSSRDSPGGRYGYTF. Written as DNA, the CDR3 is TGTGCCAGCAGCTCCCGGGACAGCCCAGGGGGACGCTATGGCTACACCTTC.

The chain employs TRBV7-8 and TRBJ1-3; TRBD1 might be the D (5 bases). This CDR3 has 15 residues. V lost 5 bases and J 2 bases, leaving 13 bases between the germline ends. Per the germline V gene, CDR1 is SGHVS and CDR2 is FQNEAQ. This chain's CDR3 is CASSPRVTAGNTIYF. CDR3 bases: TGTGCCAGCAGCCCCCGGGTGACAGCTGGAAACACCATATATTTT.

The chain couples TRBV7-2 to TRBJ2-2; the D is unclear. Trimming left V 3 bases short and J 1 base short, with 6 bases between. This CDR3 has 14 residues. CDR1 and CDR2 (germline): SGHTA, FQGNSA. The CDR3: CASSLAENTGELFF. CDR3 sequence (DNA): TGTGCCAGCAGCTTGGCAGAGAACACCGGGGAGCTGTTTTTT.

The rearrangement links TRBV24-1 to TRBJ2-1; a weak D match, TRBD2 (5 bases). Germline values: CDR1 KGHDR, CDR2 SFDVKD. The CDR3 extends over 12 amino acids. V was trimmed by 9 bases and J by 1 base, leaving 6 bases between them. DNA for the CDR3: TGTGCCACCCGAGGGTCCTACAATGAGCAGTTCTTC. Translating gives CATRGSYNEQFF.

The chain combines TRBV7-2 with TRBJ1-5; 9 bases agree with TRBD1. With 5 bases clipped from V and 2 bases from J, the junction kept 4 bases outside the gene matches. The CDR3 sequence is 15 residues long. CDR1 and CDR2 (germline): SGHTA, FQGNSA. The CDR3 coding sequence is TGTGCCAGCAGCACCCGACAGGGGGGCAATCAGCCCCAGCATTTT. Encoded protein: CASSTRQGGNQPQHF.

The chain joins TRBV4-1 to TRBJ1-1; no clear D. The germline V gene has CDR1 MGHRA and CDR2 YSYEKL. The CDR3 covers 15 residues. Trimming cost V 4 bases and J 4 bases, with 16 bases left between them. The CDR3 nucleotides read TGCGCCAGCAGCCCCCTGCGAGGGCAAGGCACTGAAGCTTTCTTT. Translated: CASSPLRGQGTEAFF.

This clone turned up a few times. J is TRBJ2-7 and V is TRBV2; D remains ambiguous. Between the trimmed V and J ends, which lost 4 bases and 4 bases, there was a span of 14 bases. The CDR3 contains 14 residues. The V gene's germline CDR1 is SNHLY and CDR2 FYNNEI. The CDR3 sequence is CASSVALSGYEQYF. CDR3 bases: TGTGCCAGCAGTGTAGCCCTATCAGGTTACGAGCAGTACTTC.

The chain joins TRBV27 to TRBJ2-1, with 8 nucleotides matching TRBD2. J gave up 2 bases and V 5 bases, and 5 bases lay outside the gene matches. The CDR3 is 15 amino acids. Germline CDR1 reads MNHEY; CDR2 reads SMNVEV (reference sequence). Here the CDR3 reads CASSLPGGAYNEQFF. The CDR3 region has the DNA TGTGCCAGCAGTCTTCCGGGGGGGGCCTACAATGAGCAGTTCTTC.

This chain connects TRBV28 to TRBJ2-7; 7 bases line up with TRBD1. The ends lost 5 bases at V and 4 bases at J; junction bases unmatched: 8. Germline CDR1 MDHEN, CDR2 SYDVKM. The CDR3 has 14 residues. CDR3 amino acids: CASSGRDRSYEQYF. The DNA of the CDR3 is TGTGCCAGCAGTGGCCGGGACAGAAGTTACGAGCAGTACTTC.

DNA for the CDR3: TGTGCCAGTAGCAACCAGGGGTTCGAAGGTTCACCCCTCCACTTT. It translates to CASSNQGFEGSPLHF. The J gene is TRBJ1-6, the V gene TRBV19, with D possibly TRBD1 on 6 matching bases. V dropped 6 bases and J dropped 9 bases, with 18 bases sitting between them. This CDR3 has 15 amino acids. Germline CDR1 and CDR2: LNHDA and SQIVND (reference sequence). The full variable domain, with the rest looked up from reference TRBV19 and TRBJ1-6, is DGGITQSPKYLFRKEGQNVTLSCEQNLNHDAMYWYRQDPGQGLRLIYYSQIVNDFQKGDIAEGYSVSREKKESFPLTVTSAQKNPTAFYLCASSNQGFEGSPLHFGNGTRLTVT.

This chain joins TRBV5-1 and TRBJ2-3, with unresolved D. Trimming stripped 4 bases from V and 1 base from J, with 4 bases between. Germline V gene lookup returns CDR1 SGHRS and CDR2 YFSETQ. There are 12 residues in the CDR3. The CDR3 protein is CASSPGTDTQYF. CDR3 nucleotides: TGCGCCAGCAGCCCTGGCACAGATACGCAGTATTTT.

This CDR3 reads CASSEGDRKVGKLFF. The CDR3 region has the DNA TGTGCCAGTAGCGAAGGGGACAGGAAAGTAGGAAAACTGTTTTTT. The rearrangement uses TRBV19 and TRBJ1-4, with TRBD1 matching over 8 bases. Germline V gene data show CDR1 as LNHDA and CDR2 as SQIVND (reference sequence). The CDR3 totals 15 residues. With 6 bases clipped from V and 10 bases from J, the junction kept 13 bases outside the gene matches.

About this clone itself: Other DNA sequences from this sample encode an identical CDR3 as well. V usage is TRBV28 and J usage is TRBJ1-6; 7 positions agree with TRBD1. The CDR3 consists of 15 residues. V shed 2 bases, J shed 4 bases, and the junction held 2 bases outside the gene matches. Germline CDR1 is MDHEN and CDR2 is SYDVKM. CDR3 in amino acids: CASSLRGQYNSPLHF. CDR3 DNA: TGTGCCAGCAGTTTAAGGGGACAGTATAATTCACCCCTCCACTTT.

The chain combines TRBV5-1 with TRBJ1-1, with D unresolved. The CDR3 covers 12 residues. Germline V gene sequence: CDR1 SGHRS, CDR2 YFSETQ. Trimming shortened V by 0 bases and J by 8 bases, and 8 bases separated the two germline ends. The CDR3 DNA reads TGCGCCAGCAGCTTGGGTGGGCCCGAAGCTTTCTTT. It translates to CASSLGGPEAFF.

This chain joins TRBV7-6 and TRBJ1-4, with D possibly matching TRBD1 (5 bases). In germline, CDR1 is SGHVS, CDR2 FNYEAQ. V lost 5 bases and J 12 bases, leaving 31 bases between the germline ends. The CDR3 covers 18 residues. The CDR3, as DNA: TGTGCCAGCAGCCCACGGCGGGGGACCCTTGAGGAGAGTGTGGAACTGTTTTTT. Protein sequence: CASSPRRGTLEESVELFF.

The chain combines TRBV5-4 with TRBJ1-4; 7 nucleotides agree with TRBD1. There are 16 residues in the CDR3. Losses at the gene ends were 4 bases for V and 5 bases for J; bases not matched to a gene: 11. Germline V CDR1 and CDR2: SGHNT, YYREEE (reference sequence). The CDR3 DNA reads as TGTGCCAGCAGCCGTGCGACAGGGAATGTGAATGAAAAACTGTTTTTT. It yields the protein CASSRATGNVNEKLFF.

The CDR3 DNA reads TGCAGCGTTAGGGGAATTGGCTACACCTTC. Encoded protein: CSVRGIGYTF. The V call is TRBV29-1, the J call TRBJ1-2, with D tentatively TRBD1 (5 bases). This CDR3 spans 10 amino acids. Trimming stripped 5 bases from V and 7 bases from J, with 8 bases between. The V gene's germline CDR1 is SQVTM and CDR2 ANQGSEA.

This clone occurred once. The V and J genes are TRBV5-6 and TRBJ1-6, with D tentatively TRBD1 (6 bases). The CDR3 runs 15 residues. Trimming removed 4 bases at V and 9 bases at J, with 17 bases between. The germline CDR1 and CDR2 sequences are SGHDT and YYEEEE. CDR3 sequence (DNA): TGTGCCAGCAGCGCGGACCAGGGGCTTACTTCACCCCTCCACTTT. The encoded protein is CASSADQGLTSPLHF.